This T cell receptor beta chain was documented in a study of shared clonotypes between healthy human individuals. Turning to the study itself: The donor group consisted of a couple of women and a few men, aged 18 to 49. The study's findings and limits: Lower generation probabilities were found for non-shared clonotypes than for those shared by all four donors. Clonotype sharing across several donors was observed for 4% to 6.5% of naive CD4 clonotypes. The study sampled only blood, and tissue repertoires likely differ.

As concerns this clone: Its antigen is still unknown.

Assay: immunoSEQ multiplex PCR; the TCRdb copy retains only in-frame clones and omits some. This repertoire shows 1.4 million to 1.5 million clones, 96% found once; its top ten account for approximately 1%. Germline lookup yields CDR1 SGHAT and CDR2 FQNNGV. Trimming at V came to 3 bases and at J to 5 bases, leaving 5 bases not matched to a gene. The CDR3 is 15 amino acids. The sequence came from a man aged 25-45 years in good health. The chain links TRBV11-2 to TRBJ2-2, with 8 nucleotides matching TRBD2. The sequenced material came from naive CD4+ T cells sorted from blood. Documented subset: CD45RA+ positively selected. CDR3 amino acids: CASSLARGRTGELFF. CDR3 nucleotides: TGTGCCAGCAGCTTGGCGCGCGGGAGGACCGGGGAGCTGTTTTTT.